This T cell receptor beta chain was found in a study of CD8 T cells in Susac syndrome. Blood CD8+ and CD4+ T cells underwent high-throughput TCR beta sequencing. TEMRA cells were FACS-enriched, while CD8+ and CD4+ T cells were negatively isolated. Roughly 0.45 to 1 ug RNA was reverse transcribed with random hexamers. The TCR beta CDR3 was amplified by immunoSEQ multiplex PCR across 54 Vbeta, 13 Jbeta. TCRdb used MiXCR to reprocess the immunoSEQ multiplex PCR reads, holding one entry per CDR3 protein. The sample shows under 250,000 distinct CDR3 sequences, around 93% of them seen only once. The V and J ends lost 5 bases and 0 bases respectively, with 19 bases between them. This CDR3 spans 18 amino acids. Per the germline V gene, CDR1 is SGHVS and CDR2 is FNYEAQ.

This clonotype was sampled from a human donor with multiple sclerosis. The sample consisted of CD4+ T cells from PBMCs. The V gene is TRBV7-6, the J gene TRBJ2-2; D may match TRBD1 or TRBD2 (7 bases each). The DNA for the CDR3 is TGTGCCAGCAGCGCTAGGGGGCGGGAGTCCGCGAACACCGGGGAGCTGTTTTTT. Translation gives CASSARGRESANTGELFF.